This T cell receptor beta chain stems from a study of blood T cell repertoires in COVID-19. Study-wide context: Sources were T cells, B-cell-depleted T cells, or PBMCs; the material itself was cDNA or gDNA.

In the authors' methods: Scientists estimated how many nucleated cells there were by amplifying reference gene primers. Sequencing used immunoSEQ multiplex PCR; TCRdb keeps in-frame clones, though not all of them. V, J and clone size were drawn from that table, and D and trimming were deduced from the DNA. The data hold around 40,000 clones, with 91% observed a single time. V lost 2 bases and J 9 bases, leaving 14 bases between the germline ends. Germline lookup yields CDR1 MDHEN and CDR2 SYDVKM. The CDR3 is 14 amino acids. The gene calls are TRBV28 and TRBJ2-4, with D perhaps matching TRBD2 (7 bases). The sequence was collected from a woman of 80 years or more with acute or convalescent COVID-19. What was sequenced was peripheral blood. CDR3 in amino acids: CASSLGGAQSIQYF. The CDR3 coding sequence is TGTGCCAGCAGTTTAGGGGGGGCGCAGAGCATTCAGTACTTC.